The subject of this entry is one TCR beta chain. Its specificity is unknown. The V end was cut by 1 base, the J end by 5 bases, with 25 bases between. The CDR3 spans 19 residues. Germline V CDR1 and CDR2: LGHNT, FRNRAP. This sample is drawn from a study of T cell repertoires in cytomegalovirus infection. About the study: Indications of both CMV infection and matching HLA type were provided by public TCR beta signatures. General study points: The ex vivo response showed dominance by HLA-C-restricted CMV-specific TCR beta clonotypes. The cumulative frequency of public TCR beta families identified carriers of CMV plus the relevant HLA.

TCRdb re-analysed the reads in MiXCR, keeping a single row per CDR3 protein. The sample includes around 740,000 distinct CDR3 sequences, about a third of them seen just once. The sequencing input was PBMCs. This chain links TRBV12-5 with TRBJ2-3; perhaps TRBD1 as D (6 bases). This TCR was recovered from a human donor in good health (CMV status not recorded). Some clones in this sample may be carry-over from other donors' samples. The CDR3 sequence: CASGLARQVLPTREDTQYF. The DNA of the CDR3 is TGTGCTAGTGGTTTGGCCCGACAGGTCCTACCCACACGAGAAGATACGCAGTATTTT.